This T cell receptor (beta chain) comes out of a study of siplizumab effects on memory and regulatory T cells. Findings of the study overall: Alloreactive CD4+ clones that could be mapped were on average 68.8% Treg-derived with siplizumab, against approximately 30% in controls.

For this clone: Its antigen is still unknown.

Sequencing used immunoSEQ multiplex PCR; TCRdb keeps in-frame clones, though not all of them. This table holds about 100,000 clones, 94% found once. The V segment lost 7 bases and the J segment 5 bases; nucleotides outside the gene matches: 8. From germline, CDR1 is SGHRS and CDR2 YFSETQ. This CDR3 has 13 amino acids. Sequencing was done on a sample of non-Treg CD4+ T cells sorted from blood. This TCR was sampled from a human donor in good health. J is TRBJ2-5 and V is TRBV5-1; 7 nucleotides match TRBD1. DNA for the CDR3: TGCGCCAGCGCACTTGACAGGGTGGAGACCCAGTACTTC. Its translation is CASALDRVETQYF.